A single sample is the source of the 17 T cell receptor beta chains below, sequenced in a study of blood T cell repertoires in COVID-19. Assay used: immunoSEQ multiplex PCR; TCRdb lists only in-frame clones, some missing. The sample shows 85,000 to 90,000 clones, roughly 80% of them seen only once. The sequencing sample was made of peripheral blood. The source of these receptors is a woman of 80 years or more with active or convalescent COVID-19.

The chain couples TRBV19 to TRBJ2-1, with D possibly being TRBD2 (6 bases). The germline V gene has CDR1 LNHDA and CDR2 SQIVND (reference sequence). The CDR3 runs 15 residues. Trimming removed 1 base at V and 0 bases at J, with 7 bases between. The CDR3 region has the DNA TGTGCCAGTAGTATAGGCGGGAACTCCTACAATGAGCAGTTCTTC. Its translation is CASSIGGNSYNEQFF. The variable domain in full, completed from reference TRBV19 and TRBJ2-1, reads DGGITQSPKYLFRKEGQNVTLSCEQNLNHDAMYWYRQDPGQGLRLIYYSQIVNDFQKGDIAEGYSVSREKKESFPLTVTSAQKNPTAFYLCASSIGGNSYNEQFFGPGTRLTVL.

The genes are TRBV19 and TRBJ1-2, with a possible D match to TRBD1 (6 bases). Germline V CDR1 and CDR2: LNHDA, SQIVND (reference sequence). There are 12 residues in the CDR3. V was clipped by 10 bases and J by 4 bases, with 13 bases between them. In nucleotides, the CDR3 is TGTGCCACTACCGGGACAACCTATGGCTACACCTTC. It translates to CATTGTTYGYTF.

This clone has just a few counts. The chain recombines TRBV27 with TRBJ2-3; no clear D. CDR1 and CDR2 from the germline V gene are MNHEY and SMNVEV (reference sequence). Trimming cost V 7 bases and J 6 bases, with 8 bases left between them. This CDR3 comprises 11 residues. As DNA, the CDR3 is TGTGCCAGCAAACTCTACGATACGCAGTATTTT. Translation: CASKLYDTQYF.

This clone has a single count. The genes are TRBV6-2 or TRBV6-3 and TRBJ2-5; the match to TRBD2 covers 11 bases. Germline CDR1 reads MNHEY; CDR2 reads SVGEGT. V shed 1 base, J shed 3 bases, and the junction held 7 bases outside the gene matches. The CDR3 spans 17 residues. CDR3 nucleotide sequence: TGTGCCAGCAGTTACTTTGCCATACTAGCGGGAGAAGAGACCCAGTACTTC. As protein: CASSYFAILAGEETQYF.

A few counts support this clone. The chain has TRBV3-1 (or the pseudogene TRBV3-2) and TRBJ1-1; 9 nucleotides agree with TRBD1. The CDR3 runs 14 residues. Losses at the gene ends were 2 bases for V and 4 bases for J; bases not matched to a gene: 2. Germline CDR1 reads LGHDT; CDR2 reads YNNKEL (reference sequence). CDR3 nucleotides: TGTGCCAGCAGCCAACAGACAGGGGGCACTGAAGCTTTCTTT. This encodes CASSQQTGGTEAFF.

This clone appeared a few times. This sequence joins TRBV7-2 and TRBJ1-6; D remains unclear. Trimming pared 5 bases from V and 11 bases from J, leaving 16 bases between. The CDR3 loop spans 14 amino acids. Germline lookup yields CDR1 SGHTA and CDR2 FQGNSA. The CDR3 bases are TGTGCCAGCAGCCCTCCCGGCCGAGGGACACCCCTCCACTTT. Amino acids: CASSPPGRGTPLHF.

The rearrangement links TRBV2 to TRBJ2-2, with 7 positions matching TRBD1. CDR3 length: 15 amino acids. Germline V gene data show CDR1 as SNHLY and CDR2 as FYNNEI. J was trimmed by 0 bases and V by 2 bases; bases with no gene match: 0. In DNA form, the CDR3 reads TGTGCCAGCAGTGAACAGGGGGCGAACACCGGGGAGCTGTTTTTT. It yields the protein CASSEQGANTGELFF.

The chain carries TRBV6-5 and TRBJ2-3, with D unresolved. Trimming cost V 5 bases and J 6 bases, with 18 bases left between them. The CDR3 is made up of 15 amino acids. Looked up from germline, CDR1 is MNHEY and CDR2 is SVGAGI. DNA of the CDR3: TGTGCCAGCAGTCGAAGTAAAGCGATCGGGGATACGCAGTATTTT. Its translation: CASSRSKAIGDTQYF.

The chain uses TRBV11-2 and TRBJ2-7; D not certain. V was clipped by 1 base and J by 3 bases, with 7 bases between them. Germline-derived CDR1 and CDR2 are SGHAT and FQNNGV. The CDR3 totals 13 residues. The CDR3 DNA reads as TGTGCCAGCAGCTTAGCACGGTACTACGAGCAGTACTTC. Translation: CASSLARYYEQYF.

V gene TRBV11-2 combines with J gene TRBJ2-7; a weak D match, TRBD2 (5 bases). Per germline, CDR1 SGHAT and CDR2 FQNNGV. The CDR3 contains 13 residues. Trimming cost V 4 bases and J 13 bases, with 20 bases left between them. CDR3 DNA sequence: TGTGCCAGCAGCTCCGCCGGCGGGCAGATATTCTACTTC. Protein sequence: CASSSAGGQIFYF.

This clone was found a few times. This chain links TRBV19 with TRBJ2-2; TRBD1 matches 7 bases. Germline trimming cut 7 bases from V and 1 base from J; bases unmatched to any gene: 3. Germline CDR1 and CDR2: LNHDA and SQIVND (reference sequence). The CDR3 covers 14 residues. The CDR3 sequence: CASMGTVNTGELFF. The CDR3 DNA sequence: TGTGCCAGTATGGGGACAGTGAACACCGGGGAGCTGTTTTTT. The entire variable domain, with the rest obtained from reference TRBV19 and TRBJ2-2, is as follows: DGGITQSPKYLFRKEGQNVTLSCEQNLNHDAMYWYRQDPGQGLRLIYYSQIVNDFQKGDIAEGYSVSREKKESFPLTVTSAQKNPTAFYLCASMGTVNTGELFFGEGSRLTVL.

The CDR3 nucleotides read TGTGCTAGTGGTTGGGGGGGACCAAACACCGGGGAGCTGTTTTTT. It codes for CASGWGGPNTGELFF. This sequence joins TRBV12-5 and TRBJ2-2; 7 nucleotides align to TRBD2. This CDR3 is built from 15 residues. CDR1 is LGHNT and CDR2 is FRNRAP in the germline V gene. V trimming: 4 bases; J trimming: 2 bases; junction bases outside the gene matches: 4.

V is TRBV5-1 and J is TRBJ2-6; 9 nucleotides line up with TRBD1. The CDR3 sequence is 16 residues long. Germline values: CDR1 SGHRS, CDR2 YFSETQ. Trimming took 5 bases from V and 0 from J; bases not matched to a gene: 3. The CDR3 here is CASSGTGFSGANVLTF. Written as DNA, the CDR3 is TGCGCCAGCAGTGGGACAGGGTTCTCTGGGGCCAACGTCCTGACTTTC.

This chain links TRBV4-3 with TRBJ2-3, with TRBD2 as a possible D gene (6 bases). Germline lookup yields CDR1 LGHNA and CDR2 YSLEER. Deletions cut 4 bases from V and 2 bases from J, with 13 bases between. The CDR3 length is 15 residues. This CDR3 reads CASSLRDAATDTQYF. The CDR3 DNA reads as TGCGCCAGCAGCCTGCGGGACGCAGCCACAGATACGCAGTATTTT.

Only a few counts were recorded for this clone. V gene TRBV24-1 combines with J gene TRBJ2-7; possible D gene TRBD1, 6 bases. The V end was cut by 0 bases, the J end by 2 bases, with 13 bases between. Germline CDR1 is KGHDR and CDR2 is SFDVKD. The CDR3 covers 16 residues. DNA of the CDR3: TGTGCCACCAGTGATTTGCATCAGGGGCAGACCTACGAGCAGTACTTC. It translates to CATSDLHQGQTYEQYF.

The chain couples TRBV6-5 to TRBJ1-2; 10 bases agree with TRBD1. V shed 9 bases and J 8 bases; nucleotides not matched to a gene: 9. CDR3 length: 13 residues. Germline V gene lookup returns CDR1 MNHEY and CDR2 SVGAGI. The CDR3 is CASDSGTGEGYTF. Here the CDR3 DNA reads TGTGCCAGTGACTCCGGGACAGGGGAAGGCTACACCTTC.

This clone was detected once. The V gene is TRBV12-3 or TRBV12-4, the J gene TRBJ2-7; 7 bases match TRBD2. The CDR3 is made up of 12 amino acids. Losses at the gene ends were 8 bases for V and 5 bases for J; bases not matched to a gene: 6. The CDR3, as DNA: TGTGCCAGCTTGGGGGGGACCCACGAGCAGTACTTC. Protein product: CASLGGTHEQYF.